This T cell receptor beta chain was obtained from a study of shared clonotypes between healthy human individuals. There are 13 residues in the CDR3. Trimming shortened V by 3 bases and J by 3 bases, and 9 bases separated the two germline ends. Germline CDR1 MNHEY, CDR2 SMNVEV (reference sequence). Remarks on this clone: Its antigen is unidentified.

The run depth of the assay was deep. The method was immunoSEQ multiplex PCR; TCRdb's version includes in-frame clones alone and lacks a portion of them. The sample includes 2,500,000 or so clones, 80% to 95% of them seen just once. Study observations and caveats: Sequencing depth was expected to affect clonotype sharing among donors.

The chain joins TRBV27 to TRBJ2-7; D remains ambiguous. The sequence derives from a man younger than 35 in good health. Some clones in this sample may be carry-over from other donors' samples. The source material was naive CD4+ T cells from PBMCs. Subset meaning: CD45RA+ positively selected. This CDR3 reads CASSFKPNYEQYF. CDR3 bases: TGTGCCAGCAGTTTCAAGCCAAACTACGAGCAGTACTTC.